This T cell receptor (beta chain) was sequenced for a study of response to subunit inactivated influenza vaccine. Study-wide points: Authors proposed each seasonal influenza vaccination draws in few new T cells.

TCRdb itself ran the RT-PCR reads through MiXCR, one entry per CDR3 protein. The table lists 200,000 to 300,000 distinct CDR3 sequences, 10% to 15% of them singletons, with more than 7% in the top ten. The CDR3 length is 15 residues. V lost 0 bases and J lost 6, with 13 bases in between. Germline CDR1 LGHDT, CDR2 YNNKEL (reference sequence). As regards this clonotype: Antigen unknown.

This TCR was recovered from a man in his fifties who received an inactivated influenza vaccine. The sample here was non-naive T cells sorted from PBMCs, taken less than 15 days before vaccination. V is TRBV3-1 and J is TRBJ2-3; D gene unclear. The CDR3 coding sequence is TGTGCCAGCAGCCAAGATCCGGCCAGATCTGATACGCAGTATTTT. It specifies CASSQDPARSDTQYF.